The rows below give T cell receptor beta chains drawn from one sample of a study of Graves' ophthalmopathy and Graves' hyperthyroidism. Each CDR3 protein is one row after TCRdb ran MiXCR on the multiplex PCR reads. The table shows around 1,200,000 distinct CDR3 sequences, with around a third occurring only once. Material: peripheral blood or thyroid tissue (not recorded which). Source of these receptors: an adult man with Graves' hyperthyroidism. CDR3s include the opening cysteine and the closing phenylalanine or tryptophan. Fields, in order: D gene, V gene, clone size, J gene, CDR3 length, CDR3 DNA, CDR3 protein. The D gene is left open where the match is weak. Clone size is stated in some rows and not others, as once, few, many or a class when expanded.

TRBD1,TRBV2,NA,TRBJ1-5,17,TGTGCCAGCAGGGCTACGCCCGGGCCAGGGGGCTATCAGCCCCAGCATTTT,CASRATPGPGGYQPQHF
NA,TRBV30,many,TRBJ2-5,11,TGTGCCTGGGACAGACAAGAGACCCAGTACTTC,CAWDRQETQYF
TRBD1,TRBV7-9,NA,TRBJ2-7,14,TGTGCCAGCATCTCGACAGGGGAGGCCTACGAGCAGTACTTC,CASISTGEAYEQYF
NA,TRBV29-1,NA,TRBJ1-2,12,TGCAGCGGAGGGAGGGTCGGGTATGGCTACACCTTC,CSGGRVGYGYTF
TRBD1,TRBV29-1,NA,TRBJ1-2,14,TGCAGCGTTGCGGGTCAGGGGGTGAGCTATGGCTACACCTTC,CSVAGQGVSYGYTF
NA,TRBV25-1,NA,TRBJ1-6,13,TGTGCCAGCAGTGAAGGTCCGAGTTCACCCCTCCACTTT,CASSEGPSSPLHF
NA,TRBV7-9,many,TRBJ2-2,13,TGTGCCAGCAGCTTGAAGACAGCCGGGGAGCTGTTTTTT,CASSLKTAGELFF
TRBD1,TRBV11-2,few,TRBJ1-3,19,TGTGCCAGCAGCTTTGGGACAGGGGCGAGTTACCGCTTCGGAAACACCATATATTTT,CASSFGTGASYRFGNTIYF
NA,TRBV29-1,many,TRBJ1-1,13,TGCAGCGTTGAATTTTGGGGATCCACTGAAGCTTTCTTT,CSVEFWGSTEAFF
NA,TRBV19,NA,TRBJ1-1,16,TGTGCCAGTAGTAAATCTCGGACAAACAAGAACACTGAAGCTTTCTTT,CASSKSRTNKNTEAFF
NA,TRBV7-8,NA,TRBJ2-7,16,TGTGCCAGCAGCCCTCGCGCTGCGGGCCACTCCTACGAGCAGTACTTC,CASSPRAAGHSYEQYF
TRBD1,TRBV12-3/TRBV12-4,many,TRBJ1-1,14,TGTGCCAGCAGGCTGACAGGGTTGAACACTGAAGCTTTCTTT,CASRLTGLNTEAFF
NA,TRBV2,few,TRBJ1-5,15,TGTGCCAGCAGTGAAGCGGTAGGCAATTGGCAGCCCCAGCATTTT,CASSEAVGNWQPQHF
NA,TRBV10-3,once,TRBJ1-2,12,TGTGCCAGCAGCAGGGGTGCGGAGGGCTACACCTTC,CASSRGAEGYTF
NA,TRBV5-1,NA,TRBJ2-7,15,TGCGCCAGCAGCTTCGGGGGGCGAGTATCCTACGAGCAGTACTTC,CASSFGGRVSYEQYF
TRBD2,TRBV5-1,NA,TRBJ2-1,16,TGCGCCAGCAGCACGGGACTAGGCAAGGCCTACAATGAGCAGTTCTTC,CASSTGLGKAYNEQFF
TRBD2,TRBV20-1,few,TRBJ2-2,14,TGCAGTGCTTATTCCGGGACTAGAGCCGGGGAGCTGTTTTTT,CSAYSGTRAGELFF
TRBD1,TRBV6-6,once,TRBJ1-2,13,TGTGCCAGCAGTACCGGACAGGGTTGGGGCTACACCTTC,CASSTGQGWGYTF
TRBD2,TRBV4-1,few,TRBJ2-7,15,TGCGCCAGCAGCCAAGAAAGGGCCAGCGGGGACGAGCAGTACTTC,CASSQERASGDEQYF
TRBD2,TRBV7-9,NA,TRBJ2-1,15,TGTGCCAGCAGTCTTACTAGCGGGGGGTCCAATGAGCAGTTCTTC,CASSLTSGGSNEQFF
TRBD1,TRBV20-1,many,TRBJ2-5,14,TGCAGTGCTAAAGGAAGGGGGCCCACTGAGACCCAGTACTTC,CSAKGRGPTETQYF
NA,TRBV30,NA,TRBJ1-6,13,TGTGCCTGGTCTACCCGGGAATTTTCACCCCTCCACTTT,CAWSTREFSPLHF
NA,TRBV15,NA,TRBJ2-5,15,TGTGCCACCAGCAGCTTCGGGGGGCCGCAAGAGACCCAGTACTTC,CATSSFGGPQETQYF
NA,TRBV29-1,many,TRBJ2-5,17,TGCAGCGTTGAAGGCCGCGGCATGGGGTTCTCCGGAGAGACCCAGTACTTC,CSVEGRGMGFSGETQYF
TRBD1,TRBV7-8,NA,TRBJ1-4,15,TGTGCCAGCAGCTTCAACAGGGACAGTTGGGAAAAACTGTTTTTT,CASSFNRDSWEKLFF
NA,TRBV7-6,many,TRBJ2-5,15,TGTGCCAGCAGCCCCTTATCAGGGAACCAAGAGACCCAGTACTTC,CASSPLSGNQETQYF
NA,TRBV10-3,NA,TRBJ1-6,14,TGTGCCATCAGTGCCGGGCAGAACAATTCACCCCTCCACTTT,CAISAGQNNSPLHF
NA,TRBV10-2,NA,TRBJ2-7,14,TGCGCCAGCAGTGACTCCGGGATGGACTACGAGCAGTACTTC,CASSDSGMDYEQYF
TRBD1,TRBV6-4,many,TRBJ2-5,13,TGTGCCAGCAGCCACAGGGGGCACGAGACCCAGTACTTC,CASSHRGHETQYF
NA,TRBV29-1,NA,TRBJ2-6,17,TGCAGCGTTGAAGCCCGTGGTTCGAACTCTGGGGCCAACGTCCTGACTTTC,CSVEARGSNSGANVLTF
NA,TRBV7-9,NA,TRBJ2-5,12,TGTGCCAGCAGCTTATGGATGGGGACCCAGTACTTC,CASSLWMGTQYF
NA,TRBV10-3,NA,TRBJ1-1,17,TGTGCCATCAGCGACTCAGGTAGCGGGAGCATGAACACTGAAGCTTTCTTT,CAISDSGSGSMNTEAFF
TRBD1,TRBV7-8,NA,TRBJ1-6,15,TGTGCCAGCAGCCAGGGACAGGGGCCTTATTCACCCCTCCACTTT,CASSQGQGPYSPLHF
NA,TRBV10-3,many,TRBJ2-2,16,TGTGCCGCAGCCTGGCATCGACTAGTTCACACCGGGGAGCTGTTTTTT,CAAAWHRLVHTGELFF
NA,TRBV7-2,NA,TRBJ1-2,13,TGTGCCAGCAGCCCAGGAGGGTTGGTTGGCTACACCTTC,CASSPGGLVGYTF
NA,TRBV19,NA,TRBJ1-1,11,TGTGCCAGTAGTATGGAGGTCGAAGCTTCCTTT,CASSMEVEASF
TRBD2,TRBV11-2,once,TRBJ2-5,16,TGTGCCAGCATCGGGAGGACCAAGTGGAGGCAAGAGACCCAGTACTTC,CASIGRTKWRQETQYF
TRBD2,TRBV15,many,TRBJ2-7,15,TGTGCCACCAGCAGAGAAACCGGGACTAGCGGCGAGCAGTACTTC,CATSRETGTSGEQYF
TRBD2,TRBV6-5,many,TRBJ2-5,14,TGTGCCAGCAGTTATTTCAGCGGGAAAGAGACCCAGTACTTC,CASSYFSGKETQYF
NA,TRBV2,NA,TRBJ1-2,15,TGTGCCAGCAGCTACCGGACGTATGACCGAAATGGCTACACCTTC,CASSYRTYDRNGYTF
TRBD1,TRBV20-1,NA,TRBJ1-1,14,TGCAGTGCTAGCAGAGGGGATCAGGGGGCTGAAGCTTTCTTT,CSASRGDQGAEAFF
NA,TRBV29-1,NA,TRBJ1-1,11,TGCAGCGTCGCCGGGCATCGTGAAGCTTTCTTT,CSVAGHREAFF
NA,TRBV10-2,NA,TRBJ1-5,14,TGCGCCAGCAGAAAGCGGGGGTGGAATCAGCCCCAGCATTTT,CASRKRGWNQPQHF
NA,TRBV4-2,NA,TRBJ2-1,15,TGTGCCAGCAGCCCTATTTTGGGGGGTGACAATGAGCAGTTCTTC,CASSPILGGDNEQFF
NA,TRBV4-3,many,TRBJ2-7,13,TGCGCCAGCAGCCATGGTGGAGGTTACGAGCAGTACTTC,CASSHGGGYEQYF
NA,TRBV6-5,few,TRBJ2-7,15,TGTGCCAGCAGCACTTCCCCACAACTCTCCTACGAGCAGTACTTC,CASSTSPQLSYEQYF
NA,TRBV10-3,NA,TRBJ1-1,11,TGTGCCATCAACCGGGGGCAAACAGCTTTCTTT,CAINRGQTAFF
NA,TRBV25-1,few,TRBJ1-2,15,TGTGCCAGCAGTGAACCTGGTCCTCCGGGAGACGGCTACACCTTC,CASSEPGPPGDGYTF
NA,TRBV19,NA,TRBJ2-2,16,TGTGCCAGTAGTACTCAACGGACAGTCAACACCGGGGAGCTGTTTTTT,CASSTQRTVNTGELFF
NA,TRBV4-1,NA,TRBJ2-7,16,TGCGCCAGCAGCCAAGCGTTAGACAGTTCGGGACCCGAGCAGTACTTC,CASSQALDSSGPEQYF
NA,TRBV29-1,NA,TRBJ1-2,13,TGCAGCTGGTCCACGGGGGCTTTGAGCGGCTACACCTTC,CSWSTGALSGYTF
NA,TRBV9,NA,TRBJ2-7,15,TGTGCCAGCAGCCCCCGGAGGGGAGAGGACTACGAGCAGTACTTC,CASSPRRGEDYEQYF
NA,TRBV2,NA,TRBJ2-5,14,TGTGCCAGCAGCGCGGGACTGAACCAAGAGACCCAGTACTTC,CASSAGLNQETQYF
NA,TRBV2,NA,TRBJ1-1,13,TGTGCCAGCTGGAGGAGTGAGGGAACTGAAGCTTTCTTT,CASWRSEGTEAFF
NA,TRBV19,NA,TRBJ2-2,12,TGTGCCAGTAGTTTTCATGCCGGGGAGCTGTTTTTT,CASSFHAGELFF
TRBD1,TRBV4-3,NA,TRBJ2-7,14,TGCGCCAGCAGCCTAGGGGACAGGGAATACGAGCAGTACTTC,CASSLGDREYEQYF
TRBD2,TRBV29-1,many,TRBJ2-7,16,TGCAGCGTTGAAGAACGAGGTAGCGGGAGGCTGGACGAGCAGTACTTC,CSVEERGSGRLDEQYF
NA,TRBV6-1,few,TRBJ1-5,11,TGTGCCAGCACTAAAGGCGGGCCCCAGCATTTT,CASTKGGPQHF
NA,TRBV20-1,NA,TRBJ2-2,15,TGCAGTGCTACCAAGCGAAACGCGAACACCGGGGAGCTGTTTTTT,CSATKRNANTGELFF